This T cell receptor beta chain comes out of a study of blood T cells in healthy people across ages. General study findings and limits: CMV status of donors was not determined, possibly confounding expanded clonotype changes. Naive and antigen-experienced cells were not separated, limiting conclusive comparison.

This clonotype was observed a handful of times. What it binds is not known. The CDR3 contains 14 residues. Germline loops: CDR1 MDHEN, CDR2 SYDVKM. Together with a sample-barcoded 5' primer, a J-beta primer mix was included in a second PCR lasting about 7 to 11 cycles. TCRdb ran MiXCR on the 5' RACE reads and lists one entry per CDR3 protein. The sample shows hundreds of thousands of distinct CDR3 sequences, roughly 60% of them seen only once. Sequenced: blood. The sequence derives from a man aged 25 to 40 in good health. The chain is built from TRBV28 and TRBJ2-5, with 8 bases matching TRBD2. The J call is doubtful: the DNA matches TRBJ2-7 better. The CDR3 nucleotides are TGTGCCAGCAGTTTTTTAAGCGGGAGCTACGAGCAGTACTTC. Translating gives CASSFLSGSYEQYF.